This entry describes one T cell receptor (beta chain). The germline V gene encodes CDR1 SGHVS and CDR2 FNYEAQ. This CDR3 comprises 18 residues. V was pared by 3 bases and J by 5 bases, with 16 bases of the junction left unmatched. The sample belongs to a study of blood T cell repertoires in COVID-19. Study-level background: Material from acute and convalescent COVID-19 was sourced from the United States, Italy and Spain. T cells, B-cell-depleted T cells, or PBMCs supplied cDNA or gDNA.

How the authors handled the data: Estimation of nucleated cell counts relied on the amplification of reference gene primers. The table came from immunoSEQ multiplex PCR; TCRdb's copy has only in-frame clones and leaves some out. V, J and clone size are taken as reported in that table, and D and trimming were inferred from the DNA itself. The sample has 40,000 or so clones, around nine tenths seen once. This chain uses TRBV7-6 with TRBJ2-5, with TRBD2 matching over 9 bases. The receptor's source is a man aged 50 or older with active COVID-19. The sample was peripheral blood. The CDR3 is CASSLTETGAGGGETQYF. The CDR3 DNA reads TGTGCCAGCAGCTTGACAGAAACAGGAGCGGGAGGCGGGGAGACCCAGTACTTC.